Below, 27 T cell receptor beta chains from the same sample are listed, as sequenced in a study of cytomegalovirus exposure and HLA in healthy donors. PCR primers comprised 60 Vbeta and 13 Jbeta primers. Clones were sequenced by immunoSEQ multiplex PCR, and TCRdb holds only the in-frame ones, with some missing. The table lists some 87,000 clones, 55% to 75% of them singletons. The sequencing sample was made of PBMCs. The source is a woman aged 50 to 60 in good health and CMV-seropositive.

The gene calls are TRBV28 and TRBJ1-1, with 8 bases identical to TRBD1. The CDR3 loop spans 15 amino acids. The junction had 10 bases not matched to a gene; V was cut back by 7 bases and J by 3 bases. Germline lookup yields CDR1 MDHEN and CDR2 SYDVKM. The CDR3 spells CASIDGQGAYTEAFF. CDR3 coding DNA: TGTGCCAGCATAGACGGTCAGGGGGCATACACTGAAGCTTTCTTT.

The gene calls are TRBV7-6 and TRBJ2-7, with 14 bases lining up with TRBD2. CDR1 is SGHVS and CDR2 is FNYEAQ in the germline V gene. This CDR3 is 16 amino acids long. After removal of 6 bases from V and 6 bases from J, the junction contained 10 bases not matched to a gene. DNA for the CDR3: TGTGCCAGCAGTCCAGGGACTAGCGGGAGTATTAGCGAGCAGTACTTC. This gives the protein CASSPGTSGSISEQYF.

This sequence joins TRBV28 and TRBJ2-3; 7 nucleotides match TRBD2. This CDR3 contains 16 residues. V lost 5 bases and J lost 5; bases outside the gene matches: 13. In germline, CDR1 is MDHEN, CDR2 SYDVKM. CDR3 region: CASSPFGEGLGDTQYF. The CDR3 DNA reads TGTGCCAGCAGTCCCTTCGGGGAGGGGTTGGGAGATACGCAGTATTTT.

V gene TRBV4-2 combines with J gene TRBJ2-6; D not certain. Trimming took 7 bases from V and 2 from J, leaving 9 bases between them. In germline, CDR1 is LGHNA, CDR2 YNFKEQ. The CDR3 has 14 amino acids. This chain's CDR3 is CASNFLPGANVLTF. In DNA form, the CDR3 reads TGTGCCAGCAATTTCCTACCTGGGGCCAACGTCCTGACTTTC.

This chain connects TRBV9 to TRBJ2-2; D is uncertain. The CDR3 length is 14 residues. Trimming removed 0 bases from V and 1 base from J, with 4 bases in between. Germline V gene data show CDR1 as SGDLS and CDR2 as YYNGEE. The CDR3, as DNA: TGTGCCAGCAGCGTAGTAGAGAACACCGGGGAGCTGTTTTTT. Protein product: CASSVVENTGELFF.

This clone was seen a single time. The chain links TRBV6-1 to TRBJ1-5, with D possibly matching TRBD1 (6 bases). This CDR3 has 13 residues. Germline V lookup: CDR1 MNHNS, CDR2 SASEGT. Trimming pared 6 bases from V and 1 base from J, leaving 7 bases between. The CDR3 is CASRGQSNQPQHF. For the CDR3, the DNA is TGTGCCAGCAGAGGACAGAGCAATCAGCCCCAGCATTTT.

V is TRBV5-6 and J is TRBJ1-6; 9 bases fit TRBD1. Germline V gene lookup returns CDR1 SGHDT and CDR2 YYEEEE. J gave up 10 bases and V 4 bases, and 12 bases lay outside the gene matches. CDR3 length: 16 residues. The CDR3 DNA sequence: TGTGCCAGCAGCCTTCGAGGGGGGACAGGGCTCTCACCCCTCCACTTT. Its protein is CASSLRGGTGLSPLHF.

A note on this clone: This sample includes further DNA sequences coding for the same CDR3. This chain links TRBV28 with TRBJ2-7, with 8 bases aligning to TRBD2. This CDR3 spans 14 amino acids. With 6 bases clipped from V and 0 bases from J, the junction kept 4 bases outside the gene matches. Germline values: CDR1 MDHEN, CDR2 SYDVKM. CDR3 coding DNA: TGTGCCAGCAGCCTAGCGGGTGACTCCTACGAGCAGTACTTC. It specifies CASSLAGDSYEQYF. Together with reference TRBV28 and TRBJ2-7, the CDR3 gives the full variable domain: DVKVTQSSRYLVKRTGEKVFLECVQDMDHENMFWYRQDPGLGLRLIYFSYDVKMKEKGDIPEGYSVSREKKERFSLILESASTNQTSMYLCASSLAGDSYEQYFGPGTRLTVT.

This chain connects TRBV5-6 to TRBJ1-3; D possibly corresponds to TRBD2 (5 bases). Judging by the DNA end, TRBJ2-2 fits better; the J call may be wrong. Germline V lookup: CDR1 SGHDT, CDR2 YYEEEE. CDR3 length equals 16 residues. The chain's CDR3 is CASSLTFGVNTGELFF. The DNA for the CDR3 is TGTGCCAGCAGCTTGACGTTCGGGGTAAACACCGGGGAGCTGTTTTTT.

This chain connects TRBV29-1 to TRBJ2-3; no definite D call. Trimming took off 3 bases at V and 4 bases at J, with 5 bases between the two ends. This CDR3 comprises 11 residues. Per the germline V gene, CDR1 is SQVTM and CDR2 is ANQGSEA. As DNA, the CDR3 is TGCAGCGTTGATCTGTCAGATACGCAGTATTTT. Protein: CSVDLSDTQYF.

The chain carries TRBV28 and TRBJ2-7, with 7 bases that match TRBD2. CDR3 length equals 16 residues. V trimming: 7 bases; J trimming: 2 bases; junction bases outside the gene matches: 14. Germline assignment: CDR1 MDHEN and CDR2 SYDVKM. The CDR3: CASTELGGAGTYEQYF. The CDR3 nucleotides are TGTGCCAGCACCGAGCTAGGTGGAGCGGGAACCTACGAGCAGTACTTC.

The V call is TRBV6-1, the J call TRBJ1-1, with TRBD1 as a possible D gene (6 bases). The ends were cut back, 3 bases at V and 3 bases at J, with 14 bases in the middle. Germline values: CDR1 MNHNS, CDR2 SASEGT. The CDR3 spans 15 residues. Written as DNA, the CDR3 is TGTGCCAGCAGTGATGACCAGGGGTGGTACACTGAAGCTTTCTTT. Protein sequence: CASSDDQGWYTEAFF.

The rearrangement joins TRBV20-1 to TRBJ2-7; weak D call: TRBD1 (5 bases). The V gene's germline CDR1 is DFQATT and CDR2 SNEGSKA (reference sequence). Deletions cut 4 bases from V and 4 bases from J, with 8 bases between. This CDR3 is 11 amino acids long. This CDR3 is CSATPGYEQYF. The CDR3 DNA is TGCAGTGCTACTCCAGGGTACGAGCAGTACTTC.

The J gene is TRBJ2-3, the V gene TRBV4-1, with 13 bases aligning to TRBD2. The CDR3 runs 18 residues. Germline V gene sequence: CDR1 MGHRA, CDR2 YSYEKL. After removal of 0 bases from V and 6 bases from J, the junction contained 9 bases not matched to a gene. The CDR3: CASSQDGTSGTRSDTQYF. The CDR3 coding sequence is TGCGCCAGCAGCCAAGATGGGACTAGCGGGACCCGGTCGGATACGCAGTATTTT.

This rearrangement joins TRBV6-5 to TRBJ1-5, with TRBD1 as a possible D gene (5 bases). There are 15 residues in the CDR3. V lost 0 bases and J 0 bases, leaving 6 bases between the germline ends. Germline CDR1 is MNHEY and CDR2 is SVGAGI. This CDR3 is CASSYSGDSNQPQHF. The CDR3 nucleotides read TGTGCCAGCAGTTACTCAGGGGATAGCAATCAGCCCCAGCATTTT.

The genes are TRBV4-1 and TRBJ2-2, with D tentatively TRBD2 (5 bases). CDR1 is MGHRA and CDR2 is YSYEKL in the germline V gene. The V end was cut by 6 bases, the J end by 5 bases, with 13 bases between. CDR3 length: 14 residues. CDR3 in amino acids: CASRVGGFTGELFF. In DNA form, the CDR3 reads TGCGCCAGCAGAGTCGGAGGTTTTACCGGGGAGCTGTTTTTT.

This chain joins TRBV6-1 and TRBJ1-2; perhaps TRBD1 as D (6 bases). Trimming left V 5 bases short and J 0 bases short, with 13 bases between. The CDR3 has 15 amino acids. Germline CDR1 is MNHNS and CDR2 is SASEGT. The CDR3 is CASSLHRVSNYGYTF. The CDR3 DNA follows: TGTGCCAGCAGTCTGCACAGGGTATCTAACTATGGCTACACCTTC.

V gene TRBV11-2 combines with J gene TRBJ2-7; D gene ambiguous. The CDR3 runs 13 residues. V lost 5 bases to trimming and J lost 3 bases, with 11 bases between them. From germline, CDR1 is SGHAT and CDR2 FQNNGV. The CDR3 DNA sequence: TGTGCCAGCAGCCCTTCCAGCGACTACGAGCAGTACTTC. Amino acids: CASSPSSDYEQYF.

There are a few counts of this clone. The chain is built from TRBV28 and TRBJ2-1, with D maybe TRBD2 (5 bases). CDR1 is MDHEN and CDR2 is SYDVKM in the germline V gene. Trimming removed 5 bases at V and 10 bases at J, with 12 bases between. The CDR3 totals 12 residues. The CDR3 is CASSPEGEEQFF. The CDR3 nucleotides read TGTGCCAGCAGTCCTGAGGGAGAAGAGCAGTTCTTC.

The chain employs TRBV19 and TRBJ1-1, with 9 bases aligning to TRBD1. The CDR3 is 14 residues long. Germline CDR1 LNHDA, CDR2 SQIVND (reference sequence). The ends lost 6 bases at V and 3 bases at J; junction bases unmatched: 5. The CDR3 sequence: CASSQGQGDTEAFF. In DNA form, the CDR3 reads TGTGCCAGTAGCCAGGGACAGGGAGACACTGAAGCTTTCTTT.

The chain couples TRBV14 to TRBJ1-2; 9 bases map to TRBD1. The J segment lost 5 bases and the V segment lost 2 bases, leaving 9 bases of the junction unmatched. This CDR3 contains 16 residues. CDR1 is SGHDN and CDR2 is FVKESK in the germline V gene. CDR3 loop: CASSQLKGQGKYGYTF. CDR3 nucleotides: TGTGCCAGCAGCCAACTAAAGGGACAGGGAAAATATGGCTACACCTTC.

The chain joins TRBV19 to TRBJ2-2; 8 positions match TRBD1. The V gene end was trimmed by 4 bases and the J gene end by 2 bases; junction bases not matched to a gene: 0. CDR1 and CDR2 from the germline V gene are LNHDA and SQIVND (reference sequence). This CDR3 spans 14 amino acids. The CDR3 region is CASSTGGNTGELFF. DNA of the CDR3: TGTGCCAGTAGTACAGGGGGCAACACCGGGGAGCTGTTTTTT.

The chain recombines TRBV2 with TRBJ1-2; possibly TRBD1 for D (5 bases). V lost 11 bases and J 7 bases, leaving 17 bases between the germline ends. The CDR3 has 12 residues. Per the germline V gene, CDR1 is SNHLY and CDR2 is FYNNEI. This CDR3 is CAHLGQLGGYTF. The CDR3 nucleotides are TGTGCCCACCTTGGACAACTTGGTGGCTACACCTTC.

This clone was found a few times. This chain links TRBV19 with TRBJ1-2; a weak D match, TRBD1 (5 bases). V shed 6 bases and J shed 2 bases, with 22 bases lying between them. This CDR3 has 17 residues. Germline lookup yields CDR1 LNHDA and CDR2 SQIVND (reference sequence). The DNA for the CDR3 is TGTGCCAGTAGCACACACCAGGTGACAGTGCTAAACTATGGCTACACCTTC. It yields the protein CASSTHQVTVLNYGYTF.

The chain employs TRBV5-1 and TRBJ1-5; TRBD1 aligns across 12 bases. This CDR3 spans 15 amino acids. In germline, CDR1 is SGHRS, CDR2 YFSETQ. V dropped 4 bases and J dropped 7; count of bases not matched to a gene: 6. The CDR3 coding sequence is TGCGCCAGCAGCGTGTCGGGGACAGGGGGCCAGCCCCAGCATTTT. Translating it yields CASSVSGTGGQPQHF.

In DNA, the CDR3 is TGCGCCAGCACGCCGGGACTAGCGGGCCTATACAATGAGCAGTTCTTC. As protein: CASTPGLAGLYNEQFF. The J gene is TRBJ2-1, the V gene TRBV5-1, with 12 nucleotides matching TRBD2. Germline values: CDR1 SGHRS, CDR2 YFSETQ. V was pared by 6 bases and J by 4 bases, with 8 bases of the junction left unmatched. This CDR3 contains 16 residues.

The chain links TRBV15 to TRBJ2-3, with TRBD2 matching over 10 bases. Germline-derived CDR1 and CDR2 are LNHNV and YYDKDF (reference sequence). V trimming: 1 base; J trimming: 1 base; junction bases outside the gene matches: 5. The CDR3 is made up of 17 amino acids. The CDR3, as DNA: TGTGCCACCAGCAGAGTTTACGGGACTAGCGGCACAGATACGCAGTATTTT. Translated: CATSRVYGTSGTDTQYF.